Below, one TCR beta chain is given with its context. This specimen comes from a study of blood T cell repertoires in COVID-19. The wider study: Acute and convalescent COVID-19 samples came from the United States, Italy and Spain. PBMCs, B-cell-depleted T cells, or T cells were the source of the cDNA or gDNA that made up the material.

In the original workflow: The authors estimated nucleated cell counts from reference gene primer amplification. The method was immunoSEQ multiplex PCR; TCRdb's version includes in-frame clones alone and lacks a portion of them. The V and J calls and clone size are taken from that table; D and trimming were inferred from the DNA. The sample has some 170,000 clones; about nine tenths are singletons. This CDR3 has 15 residues. The germline CDR1 and CDR2 sequences are SGHDN and FVKESK. V dropped 4 bases and J dropped 5; count of bases not matched to a gene: 8. The rearrangement joins TRBV14 to TRBJ2-5; 9 bases map to TRBD2. This clonotype was obtained from a man aged 55 to 69 with active or convalescent COVID-19. Input material: peripheral blood. CDR3 DNA: TGTGCCAGCAGCCTACCGGGACTAGCAAGTGAGACCCAGTACTTC. This translates into CASSLPGLASETQYF.